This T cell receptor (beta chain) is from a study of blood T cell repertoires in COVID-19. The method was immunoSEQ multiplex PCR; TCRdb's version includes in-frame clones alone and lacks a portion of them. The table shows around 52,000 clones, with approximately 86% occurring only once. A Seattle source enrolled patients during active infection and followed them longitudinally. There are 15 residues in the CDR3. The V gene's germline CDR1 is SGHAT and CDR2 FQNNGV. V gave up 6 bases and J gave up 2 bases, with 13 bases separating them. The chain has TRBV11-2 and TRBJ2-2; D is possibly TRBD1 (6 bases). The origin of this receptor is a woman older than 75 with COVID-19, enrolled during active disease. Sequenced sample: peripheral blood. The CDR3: CASRLDRRNTGELFF. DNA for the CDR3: TGTGCCAGCAGACTAGACAGGCGTAACACCGGGGAGCTGTTTTTT. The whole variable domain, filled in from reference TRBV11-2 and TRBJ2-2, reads EAGVAQSPRYKIIEKRQSVAFWCNPISGHATLYWYQQILGQGPKLLIQFQNNGVVDDSQLPKDRFSAERLKGVDSTLKIQPAKLEDSAVYLCASRLDRRNTGELFFGEGSRLTVL.